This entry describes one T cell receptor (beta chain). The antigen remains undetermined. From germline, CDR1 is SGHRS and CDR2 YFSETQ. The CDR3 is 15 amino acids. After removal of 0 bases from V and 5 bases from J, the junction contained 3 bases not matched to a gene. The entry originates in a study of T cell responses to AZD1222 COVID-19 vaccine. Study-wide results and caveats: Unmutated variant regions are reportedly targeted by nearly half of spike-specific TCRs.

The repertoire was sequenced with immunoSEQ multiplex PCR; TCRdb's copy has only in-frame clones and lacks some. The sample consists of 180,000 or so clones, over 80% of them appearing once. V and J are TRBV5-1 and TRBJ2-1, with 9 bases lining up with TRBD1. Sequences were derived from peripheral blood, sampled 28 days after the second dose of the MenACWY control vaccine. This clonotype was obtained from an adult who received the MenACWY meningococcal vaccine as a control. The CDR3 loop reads CASSLVQGANNEQFF. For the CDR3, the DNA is TGCGCCAGCAGCTTGGTACAGGGGGCAAACAATGAGCAGTTCTTC.